A selection of T cell receptor beta chains follows, all from one sample in a study of cytomegalovirus exposure and HLA in healthy donors. The assay was immunoSEQ multiplex PCR, and TCRdb's table has in-frame clones only and misses some. The table lists over 90,000 clones, around 63% of them singletons. The specimen was PBMCs. The receptors were sampled from a human donor in good health. The CDR3 runs from the conserved cysteine through the conserved F or W. The order of the fields is clone size, J gene, CDR3 length, D gene, V gene, CDR3 protein, CDR3 DNA. D genes are given only for firm matches. Size is omitted from some rows. Given values are once, few, many or a class for expanded clones.

few	TRBJ2-1	14	TRBD2	TRBV5-4	CASSPSEAGGEQFF	TGTGCCAGCAGCCCGTCGGAAGCGGGAGGTGAGCAGTTCTTC
-	TRBJ1-5	12	-	TRBV7-9	CSSSLPNQPQHF	TGTTCCAGCAGCCTACCAAATCAGCCCCAGCATTTT
-	TRBJ2-7	17	TRBD2	TRBV7-9	CASSTTGGGLAGGEQYF	TGTGCCAGCAGCACGACAGGAGGGGGACTAGCGGGAGGGGAGCAGTACTTC
-	TRBJ1-2	13	TRBD1	TRBV5-1	CASSPDRAKRYTF	TGCGCCAGCAGTCCCGACAGGGCTAAACGCTACACCTTC
few	TRBJ2-1	12	-	TRBV10-3	CAISEGGNEQFF	TGTGCCATCAGTGAGGGGGGGAATGAGCAGTTCTTC
-	TRBJ2-5	15	-	TRBV19	CASSTGGLQEETQYF	TGTGCCAGTAGTACCGGGGGGCTTCAGGAAGAGACCCAGTACTTC
-	TRBJ2-1	12	-	TRBV5-4	CASSTTSNEQFF	TGTGCCAGCAGCACGACTAGCAATGAGCAGTTCTTC
once	TRBJ2-1	14	TRBD1	TRBV28	CASGTGGNYNEQFF	TGTGCCAGTGGGACAGGGGGAAACTACAATGAGCAGTTCTTC
-	TRBJ2-2	17	-	TRBV19	CASSTNYPGTNTGELFF	TGTGCCAGTAGTACCAACTACCCGGGAACCAACACCGGGGAGCTGTTTTTT
few	TRBJ1-4	15	TRBD1	TRBV7-9	CASSLVGQGVEKLFF	TGTGCCAGCAGCTTAGTTGGACAGGGGGTTGAAAAACTGTTTTTT
-	TRBJ1-1	15	-	TRBV19	CAGSIDWTLSTEAFF	TGTGCCGGTAGTATAGATTGGACTCTGAGCACTGAAGCTTTCTTT
-	TRBJ2-5	17	TRBD2	TRBV14	CASSQGTSGSNQETQYF	TGTGCCAGCAGCCAAGGGACTAGCGGGAGTAACCAAGAGACCCAGTACTTC
-	TRBJ2-7	16	-	TRBV14	CASSQDLPSDSYEQYF	TGTGCCAGCAGCCAAGATCTCCCTAGCGATTCCTACGAGCAGTACTTC
-	TRBJ2-1	17	TRBD2	TRBV18	CASSPRVGTSGVNEQFF	TGTGCCAGCTCACCACGGGTCGGAACTAGCGGGGTCAATGAGCAGTTCTTC
few	TRBJ2-1	15	TRBD2	TRBV5-1	CASSLRPGGGNEQFF	TGCGCCAGCAGCTTGCGGCCGGGAGGGGGCAATGAGCAGTTCTTC
-	TRBJ1-3	15	-	TRBV7-9	CASSDAGRSANTIYF	TGTGCCAGCAGCGACGCGGGCAGGTCTGCAAACACCATATATTTT
-	TRBJ1-5	15	-	TRBV4-2	CASSQDRAVPQPQHF	TGTGCCAGCAGCCAAGACAGGGCTGTTCCTCAGCCCCAGCATTTT
-	TRBJ1-2	11	-	TRBV7-8	CASSADGGFTF	TGTGCCAGCAGCGCGGACGGCGGGTTCACCTTC
few	TRBJ1-1	14	-	TRBV5-1	CASSFLTGSTEAFF	TGCGCCAGCAGCTTTCTCACAGGTAGCACTGAAGCTTTCTTT
-	TRBJ1-5	16	TRBD1	TRBV2	CASRVDRVSDNQPQHF	TGTGCCAGCAGAGTGGACAGGGTCTCGGACAATCAGCCCCAGCATTTT
once	TRBJ1-3	15	-	TRBV7-6	CASSLADSSGNTIYF	TGTGCCAGCAGCTTAGCCGACAGCTCTGGAAACACCATATATTTT
few	TRBJ1-6	15	-	TRBV5-5	CASSLAGAINSPLHF	TGTGCCAGCAGCTTGGCAGGTGCGATAAATTCACCCCTCCACTTT
-	TRBJ2-1	18	TRBD2	TRBV28	CASSIRPGTSGRANEQFF	TGTGCCAGCAGTATACGTCCCGGGACTAGCGGGAGGGCGAATGAGCAGTTCTTC
-	TRBJ2-6	15	-	TRBV28	CASRHGYSGANVLTF	TGTGCCAGCAGACACGGGTACTCTGGGGCCAACGTCCTGACTTTC
-	TRBJ2-5	12	-	TRBV30	CAWSPGQETQYF	TGTGCCTGGAGTCCGGGGCAAGAGACCCAGTACTTC
few	TRBJ2-7	14	-	TRBV4-1	CASSHPYPPYEQYF	TGCGCCAGCAGCCATCCCTACCCCCCCTACGAGCAGTACTTC
-	TRBJ2-2	15	TRBD2	TRBV5-1	CASSGLAGPTGELFF	TGCGCCAGCTCCGGACTAGCGGGACCTACCGGGGAGCTGTTTTTT
-	TRBJ1-5	15	-	TRBV6-6	CASSYSSRSNQPQHF	TGTGCCAGCAGTTACTCGAGCCGTAGCAATCAGCCCCAGCATTTT
-	TRBJ2-5	12	TRBD2	TRBV5-8	CASSRREGTQYF	TGTGCCAGCAGCAGGCGGGAGGGGACCCAGTACTTC
-	TRBJ2-3	16	TRBD2	TRBV27	CASSLSGGTRTDTQYF	TGTGCCAGCAGTTTATCGGGGGGGACGCGCACAGATACGCAGTATTTT
-	TRBJ2-2	17	TRBD1	TRBV4-1	CASSQDWGQEAPGELFF	TGCGCCAGCAGCCAAGATTGGGGACAGGAGGCCCCCGGGGAGCTGTTTTTT
-	TRBJ2-7	14	-	TRBV28	CASSPIVQGYEQYF	TGTGCCAGCAGTCCAATCGTTCAGGGGTACGAGCAGTACTTC
-	TRBJ2-2	17	TRBD1	TRBV9	CASSVGTGRGNTGELFF	TGTGCCAGCAGCGTAGGGACAGGGCGGGGAAACACCGGGGAGCTGTTTTTT
few	TRBJ2-3	19	TRBD2	TRBV5-1	CASSLIGPGLSGSGNTQYF	TGCGCCAGCAGCTTGATAGGCCCGGGACTAAGCGGGAGCGGAAATACGCAGTATTTT
-	TRBJ1-2	16	TRBD1	TRBV6-1	CASSESAGQAYYGYTF	TGTGCCAGCAGTGAATCGGCGGGACAGGCCTACTATGGCTACACCTTC
-	TRBJ1-1	11	-	TRBV12-5	CASGPLGGAFF	TGTGCTAGTGGGCCCCTGGGGGGGGCTTTCTTT
-	TRBJ1-2	13	-	TRBV6-1	CASSEAGDYGYTF	TGTGCCAGCAGTGAGGCAGGGGACTATGGCTACACCTTC